This T cell receptor beta chain came from a study of blood T cell repertoires in COVID-19. Study-wide background: The United States, Italy and Spain were the sources of the acute and convalescent COVID-19 samples. T cells, B-cell-depleted T cells, or PBMCs provided the cDNA or gDNA that served as material.

This clone came up a few times. Trimming took 6 bases from V and 1 from J, leaving 7 bases between them. The CDR3 spans 12 residues. Germline CDR1 SNHLY, CDR2 FYNNEI. Per the original data handling: Amplification of reference gene primers was used by the study to estimate nucleated cell counts. The assay was immunoSEQ multiplex PCR, and TCRdb's table has in-frame clones only and misses some. V and J calls and clone size follow that table, whereas D and trimming were derived from the DNA. Found here are about 180,000 clones, under 85% of them singletons; the top ten hold about 9.4%. The origin of this receptor is a woman of 80 years or more with acute or convalescent COVID-19. This chain joins TRBV2 and TRBJ2-7, with a tentative D call TRBD2 (6 bases). The sample consisted of peripheral blood. The CDR3 here is CASRGTSYEQYF. The CDR3, as DNA: TGTGCCAGCAGGGGGACTTCCTACGAGCAGTACTTC. Filled out from reference TRBV2 and TRBJ2-7, the complete variable domain reads EPEVTQTPSHQVTQMGQEVILRCVPISNHLYFYWYRQILGQKVEFLVSFYNNEISEKSEIFDDQFSVERPDGSNFTLKIRSTKLEDSAMYFCASRGTSYEQYFGPGTRLTVT.